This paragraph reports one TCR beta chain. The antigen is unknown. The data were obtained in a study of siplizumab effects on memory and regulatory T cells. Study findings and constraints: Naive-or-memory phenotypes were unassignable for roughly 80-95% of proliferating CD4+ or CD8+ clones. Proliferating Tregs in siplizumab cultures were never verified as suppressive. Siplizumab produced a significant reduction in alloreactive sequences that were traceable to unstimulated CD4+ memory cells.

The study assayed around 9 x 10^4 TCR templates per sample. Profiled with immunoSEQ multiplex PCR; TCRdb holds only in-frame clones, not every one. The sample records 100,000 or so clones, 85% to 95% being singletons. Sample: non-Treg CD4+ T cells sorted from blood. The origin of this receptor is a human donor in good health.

CDR3 coding DNA: TGTGCCAGCAGTTTTGGTTCGGGACAGGGGACCTACGAGCAGTACTTC. Translated, it gives CASSFGSGQGTYEQYF. The V gene is TRBV28, the J gene TRBJ2-7, with TRBD1 matching over 10 bases. Germline values: CDR1 MDHEN, CDR2 SYDVKM. With V trimmed by 3 bases and J by 2 bases, 7 bases remained unmatched. CDR3 length equals 16 residues.